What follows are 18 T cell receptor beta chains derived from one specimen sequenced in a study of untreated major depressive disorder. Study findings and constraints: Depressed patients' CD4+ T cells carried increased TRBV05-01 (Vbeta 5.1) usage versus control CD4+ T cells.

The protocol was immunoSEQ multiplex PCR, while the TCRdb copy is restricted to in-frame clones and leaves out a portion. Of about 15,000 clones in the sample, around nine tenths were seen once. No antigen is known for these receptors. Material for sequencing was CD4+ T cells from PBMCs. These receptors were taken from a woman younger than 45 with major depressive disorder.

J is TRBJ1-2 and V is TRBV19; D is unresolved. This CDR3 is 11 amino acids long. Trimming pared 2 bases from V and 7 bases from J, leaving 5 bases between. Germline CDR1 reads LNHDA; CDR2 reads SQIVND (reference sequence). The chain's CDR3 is CASSIIGGYTF. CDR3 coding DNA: TGTGCCAGTAGTATAATTGGTGGCTACACCTTC.

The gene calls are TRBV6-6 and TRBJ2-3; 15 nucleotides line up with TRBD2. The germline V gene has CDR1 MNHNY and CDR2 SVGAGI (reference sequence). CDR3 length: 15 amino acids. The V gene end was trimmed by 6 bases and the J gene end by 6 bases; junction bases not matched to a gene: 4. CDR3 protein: CASSLGTSGGDTQYF. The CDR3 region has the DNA TGTGCCAGCAGCCTTGGGACTAGCGGGGGGGATACGCAGTATTTT.

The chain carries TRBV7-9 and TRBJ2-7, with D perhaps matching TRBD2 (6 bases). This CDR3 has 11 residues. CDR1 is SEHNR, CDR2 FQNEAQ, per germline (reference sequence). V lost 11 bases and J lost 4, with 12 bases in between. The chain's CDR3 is CAGGLGYEQYF. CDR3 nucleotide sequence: TGTGCCGGGGGGTTAGGGTACGAGCAGTACTTC.

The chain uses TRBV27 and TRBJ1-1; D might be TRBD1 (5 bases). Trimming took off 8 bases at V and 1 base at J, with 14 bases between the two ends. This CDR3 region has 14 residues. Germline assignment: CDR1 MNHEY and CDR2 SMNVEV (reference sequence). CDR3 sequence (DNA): TGTGCCAGCGGCCGGCACGGGGCGAACACTGAAGCTTTCTTT. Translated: CASGRHGANTEAFF.

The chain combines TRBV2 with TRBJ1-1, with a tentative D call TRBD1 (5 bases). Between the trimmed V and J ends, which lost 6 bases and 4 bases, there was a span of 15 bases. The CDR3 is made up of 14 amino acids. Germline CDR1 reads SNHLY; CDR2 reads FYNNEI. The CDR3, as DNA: TGTGCCAGCAGGGCAGAGCGGGGCGTCACTGAAGCTTTCTTT. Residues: CASRAERGVTEAFF.

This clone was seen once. Here the CDR3 reads CASSYSRGSNQPQHF. CDR3 coding DNA: TGTGCCAGCAGTTACTCGAGGGGTAGCAATCAGCCCCAGCATTTT. The chain combines TRBV6-6 with TRBJ1-5; possibly TRBD1 for D (5 bases). Germline V gene lookup returns CDR1 MNHNY and CDR2 SVGAGI (reference sequence). There are 15 residues in the CDR3. With 0 bases removed from V and 0 bases from J, the gap between germline ends came to 6 bases.

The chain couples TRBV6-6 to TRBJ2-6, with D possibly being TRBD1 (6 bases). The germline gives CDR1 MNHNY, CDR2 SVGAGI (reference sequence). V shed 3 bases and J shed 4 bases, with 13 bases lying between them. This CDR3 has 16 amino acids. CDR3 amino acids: CASSYTQGTGANVLTF. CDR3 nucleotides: TGTGCCAGCAGTTATACCCAGGGGACGGGGGCCAACGTCCTGACTTTC.

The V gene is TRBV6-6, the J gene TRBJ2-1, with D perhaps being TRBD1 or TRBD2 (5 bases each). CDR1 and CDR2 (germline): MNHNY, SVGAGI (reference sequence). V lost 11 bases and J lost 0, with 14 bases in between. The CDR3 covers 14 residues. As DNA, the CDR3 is TGTGCCGGGGGTGGGGGTAGCTCCTACAATGAGCAGTTCTTC. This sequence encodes CAGGGGSSYNEQFF.

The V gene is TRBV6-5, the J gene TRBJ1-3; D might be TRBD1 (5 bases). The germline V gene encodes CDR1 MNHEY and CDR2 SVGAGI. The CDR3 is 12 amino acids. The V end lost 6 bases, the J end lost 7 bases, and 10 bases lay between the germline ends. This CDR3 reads CASRSGANTIYF. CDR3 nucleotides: TGTGCCAGCAGGTCCGGGGCCAACACCATATATTTT.

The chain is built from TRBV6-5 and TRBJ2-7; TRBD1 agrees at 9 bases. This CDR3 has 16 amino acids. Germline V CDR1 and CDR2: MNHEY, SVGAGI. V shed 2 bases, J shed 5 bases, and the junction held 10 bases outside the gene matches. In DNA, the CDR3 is TGTGCCAGCAGTTACGGAGCGACAGGGGGACGGAACGAGCAGTACTTC. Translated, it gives CASSYGATGGRNEQYF.

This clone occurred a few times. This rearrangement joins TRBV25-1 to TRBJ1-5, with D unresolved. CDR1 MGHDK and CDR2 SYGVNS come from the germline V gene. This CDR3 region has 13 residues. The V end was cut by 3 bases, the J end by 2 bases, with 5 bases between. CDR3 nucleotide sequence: TGTGCCAGCAGTGATCTGGGCAATCAGCCCCAGCATTTT. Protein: CASSDLGNQPQHF.

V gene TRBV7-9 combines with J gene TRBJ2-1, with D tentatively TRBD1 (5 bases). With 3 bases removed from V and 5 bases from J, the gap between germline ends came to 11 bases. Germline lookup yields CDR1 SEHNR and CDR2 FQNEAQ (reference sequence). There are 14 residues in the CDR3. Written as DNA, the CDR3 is TGTGCCAGCAGCTTCGGCAGGGTGGACAATGAGCAGTTCTTC. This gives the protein CASSFGRVDNEQFF.

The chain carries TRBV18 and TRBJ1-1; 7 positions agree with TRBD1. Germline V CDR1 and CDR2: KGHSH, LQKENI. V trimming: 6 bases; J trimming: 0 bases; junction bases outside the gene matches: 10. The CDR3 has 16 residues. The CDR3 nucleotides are TGTGCCAGCTCCCTGGGCAGGGGGTTCGTGAACACTGAAGCTTTCTTT. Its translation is CASSLGRGFVNTEAFF.

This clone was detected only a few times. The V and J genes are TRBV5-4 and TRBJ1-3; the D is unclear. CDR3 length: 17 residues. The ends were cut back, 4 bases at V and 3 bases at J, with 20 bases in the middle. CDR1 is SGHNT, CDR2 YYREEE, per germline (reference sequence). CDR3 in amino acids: CASSAPGRGGVGNTIYF. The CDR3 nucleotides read TGTGCCAGCAGCGCGCCGGGCCGAGGAGGAGTTGGAAACACCATATATTTT.

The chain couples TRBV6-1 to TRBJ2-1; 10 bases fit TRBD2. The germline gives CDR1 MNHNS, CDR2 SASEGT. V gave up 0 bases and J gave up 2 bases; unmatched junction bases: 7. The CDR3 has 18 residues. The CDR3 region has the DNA TGTGCCAGCAGTGAAGCCTTCTCTAGCGGGAGCACCTACAATGAGCAGTTCTTC. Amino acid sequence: CASSEAFSSGSTYNEQFF.

The CDR3 spells CASSLRLAADTGELFF. CDR3 nucleotide sequence: TGTGCCAGCAGCTTAAGACTAGCGGCCGACACCGGGGAGCTGTTTTTT. The chain combines TRBV7-9 with TRBJ2-2; 9 positions agree with TRBD2. This CDR3 region has 16 residues. The germline V gene has CDR1 SEHNR and CDR2 FQNEAQ (reference sequence). The V gene end was trimmed by 2 bases and the J gene end by 3 bases; junction bases not matched to a gene: 4.

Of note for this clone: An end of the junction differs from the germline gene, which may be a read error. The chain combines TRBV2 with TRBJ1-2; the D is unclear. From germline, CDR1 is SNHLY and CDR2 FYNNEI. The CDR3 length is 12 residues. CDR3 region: CASSVQDVNLDF. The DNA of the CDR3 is TGTGCCAGCAGTGTTCAGGACGTCAATTTAGACTTC. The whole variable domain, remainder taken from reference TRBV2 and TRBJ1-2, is EPEVTQTPSHQVTQMGQEVILRCVPISNHLYFYWYRQILGQKVEFLVSFYNNEISEKSEIFDDQFSVERPDGSNFTLKIRSTKLEDSAMYFCASSVQDVNLDFGSGTRLTVV.

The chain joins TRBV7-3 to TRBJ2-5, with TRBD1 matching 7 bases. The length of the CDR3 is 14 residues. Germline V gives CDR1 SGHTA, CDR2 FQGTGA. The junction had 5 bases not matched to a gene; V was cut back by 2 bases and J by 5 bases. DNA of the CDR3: TGTGCCAGCAGCTTATTAGGGGGCGGGGAGACCCAGTACTTC. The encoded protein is CASSLLGGGETQYF.